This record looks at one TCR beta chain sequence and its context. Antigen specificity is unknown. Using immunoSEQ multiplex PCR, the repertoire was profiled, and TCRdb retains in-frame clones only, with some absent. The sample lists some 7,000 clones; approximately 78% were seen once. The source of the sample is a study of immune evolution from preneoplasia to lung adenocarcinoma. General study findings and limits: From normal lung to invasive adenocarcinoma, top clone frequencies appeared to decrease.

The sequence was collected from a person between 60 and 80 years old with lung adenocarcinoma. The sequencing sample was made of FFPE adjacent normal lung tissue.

In DNA, the CDR3 is TGTGCCAGTAGTCAGCGGACAGGGATCTACGGCTACACCTTC. Translation: CASSQRTGIYGYTF. The chain is built from TRBV19 and TRBJ1-2, with 8 bases identical to TRBD1. The germline V gene has CDR1 LNHDA and CDR2 SQIVND (reference sequence). CDR3 length equals 14 residues. Trimming at V came to 5 bases and at J to 8 bases, leaving 10 bases not matched to a gene.